This T cell receptor (beta chain) was documented in a study of T cells after yellow fever vaccination. This clonotype occurred many times. What it binds is unknown. Overall study results and limits: Most primary-vaccination clones reappeared after the booster (just under 98% CD4, about 87% CD8). CD4 and CD8 compartments shared a small share of clonotypes. Highly abundant clonotypes carried over from the bulk population could end up in FACS-sorted repertoires as contaminants.

Making TCR cDNA involved 5'RACE template switching, which added UMIs and a universal primer site. Using its own MiXCR run on the 5' RACE reads, TCRdb lists one record per CDR3 protein. The top ten clones hold more than 15% of a sample with more than 350,000 distinct CDR3 sequences, 9.5% to 13% of them seen once. The CDR3 length is 15 residues. Germline V gives CDR1 PRHDT, CDR2 FYEKMQ (reference sequence). V lost 1 base and J 6 bases, leaving 14 bases between the germline ends. The sample was PBMCs, taken on the day of the first yellow fever vaccination. This clonotype originated in a man aged 18 to 30 who received the YFV17D yellow fever vaccine. This chain joins TRBV13 and TRBJ2-3; tentatively, D is TRBD1 (5 bases). In DNA, the CDR3 is TGTGCCAGCAGCTTAGTCGGCAGGGCTCCCGATACGCAGTATTTT. Protein product: CASSLVGRAPDTQYF.